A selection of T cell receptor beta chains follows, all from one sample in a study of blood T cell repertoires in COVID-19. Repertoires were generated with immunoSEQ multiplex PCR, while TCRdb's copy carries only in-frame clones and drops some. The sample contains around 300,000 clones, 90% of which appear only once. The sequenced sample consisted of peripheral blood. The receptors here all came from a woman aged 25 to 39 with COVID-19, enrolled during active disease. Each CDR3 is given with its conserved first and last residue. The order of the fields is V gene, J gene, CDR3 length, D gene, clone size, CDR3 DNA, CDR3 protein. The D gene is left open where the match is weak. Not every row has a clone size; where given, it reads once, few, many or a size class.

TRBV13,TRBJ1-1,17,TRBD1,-,TGTGCCAGCAGCTCCGGGACAGGGGCCTCTCTGAACACTGAAGCTTTCTTT,CASSSGTGASLNTEAFF
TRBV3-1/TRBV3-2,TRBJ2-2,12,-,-,TGTGCCAGCAGCCGCCAGAAAGGGGAGCTGTTTTTT,CASSRQKGELFF
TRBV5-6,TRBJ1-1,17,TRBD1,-,TGTGCCAGCAGCTTGGTGGGCACAGGAGCCACAGGGGCTGGGGCTTTCTTT,CASSLVGTGATGAGAFF
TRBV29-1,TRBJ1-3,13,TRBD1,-,TGCAGCGTCCACAGGGGCTCTGGAAACACCATATATTTT,CSVHRGSGNTIYF
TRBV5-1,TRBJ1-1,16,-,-,TGCGCCAGCAGCATCTCCGCCAGGGGTGGGAACACTGAAGCTTTCTTT,CASSISARGGNTEAFF
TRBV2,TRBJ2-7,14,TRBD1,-,TGTGCCAGCAGTGGGGGGACAGGATCCTACGAGCAGTACTTC,CASSGGTGSYEQYF
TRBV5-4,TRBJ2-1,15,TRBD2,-,TGTGCCAGCAGCTTCCCCCTAGCGGGATTTGTTGAGCAGTTCTTC,CASSFPLAGFVEQFF
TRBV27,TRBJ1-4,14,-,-,TGTGCCAGCAGGTCAGGGTCAACTAATGAAAAACTGTTTTTT,CASRSGSTNEKLFF
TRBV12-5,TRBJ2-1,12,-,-,TGTGCTAGTGGCCTCTTCGACAATGAGCAGTTCTTC,CASGLFDNEQFF
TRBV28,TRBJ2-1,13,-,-,TGTGCCAGCAGTTTCCGGGGTTACAATGAGCAGTTCTTC,CASSFRGYNEQFF
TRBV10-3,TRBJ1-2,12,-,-,TGTGCCATCAGTGCCACTCTGAATGGCTACACCTTC,CAISATLNGYTF
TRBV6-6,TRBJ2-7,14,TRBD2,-,TGTGCCAGCCGATCTAGCGGAGAGTCCTACGAGCAGTACTTC,CASRSSGESYEQYF
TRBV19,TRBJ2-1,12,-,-,TGTGCCAGTAGCAGGGGCTACAATGAGCAGTTCTTC,CASSRGYNEQFF
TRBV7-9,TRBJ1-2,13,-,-,TGTGCCAGCAGGAACTCCCTGGCGGGAGGCTACACCTTC,CASRNSLAGGYTF
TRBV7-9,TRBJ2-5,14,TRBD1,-,TGTGCCAGCAGCTCCGGGACAGGGCAAGAGACCCAGTACTTC,CASSSGTGQETQYF
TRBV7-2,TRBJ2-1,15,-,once,TGTGCCAGCAGCGTTACTAGGACGATTGGGAATGAGCAGTTCTTC,CASSVTRTIGNEQFF
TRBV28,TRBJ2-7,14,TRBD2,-,TGTGCCAGCAGGGGGACTAGCGCATCCTACGAGCAGTACTTC,CASRGTSASYEQYF
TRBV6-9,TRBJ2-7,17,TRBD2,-,TGTGCCAGCAGTTCCGGGACTAGCGGGGGGTACTCCTACGAGCAGTACTTC,CASSSGTSGGYSYEQYF
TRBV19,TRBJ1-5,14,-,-,TGTGCCAGTAGGGCGGTTATTAGCAATCAGCCCCAGCATTTT,CASRAVISNQPQHF
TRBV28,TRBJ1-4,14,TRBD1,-,TGTGCCAGCAGTTCGACAGGGATTAATGAAAAACTGTTTTTT,CASSSTGINEKLFF
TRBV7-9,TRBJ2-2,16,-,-,TGTGCCAGCAGCTTGTCCTGGCGGGAGAACACCGGGGAGCTGTTTTTT,CASSLSWRENTGELFF
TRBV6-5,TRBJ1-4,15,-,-,TGTGCCAGCAGTTTCGGCGTTTCGGGAGGTGAAAAACTGTTTTTT,CASSFGVSGGEKLFF
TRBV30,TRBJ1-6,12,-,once,TGTGCCTGGGGGCAGGGAAATTCACCCCTCCACTTT,CAWGQGNSPLHF
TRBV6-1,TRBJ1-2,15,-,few,TGTGCCAGCAGTGAAGGAGAGGGAACTAACTATGGCTACACCTTC,CASSEGEGTNYGYTF
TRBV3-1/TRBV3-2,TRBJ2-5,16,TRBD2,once,TGTGTCAGCAGCCAAGCGGCACTAGCGGTCCAAGAGACCCAGTACTTC,CVSSQAALAVQETQYF
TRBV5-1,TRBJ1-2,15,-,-,TGCGCCAGCAGCTTGGATGTGACTTATAACTATGGCTACACCTTC,CASSLDVTYNYGYTF
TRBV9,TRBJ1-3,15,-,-,TGTGCCAGCAGCGCTTATAGGGGTTCTGGAAACACCATATATTTT,CASSAYRGSGNTIYF
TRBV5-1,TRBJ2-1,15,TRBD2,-,TGCGCCAGCAGCCCCGGGACTAGCGGGAGCCGGGAGCAGTTCTTC,CASSPGTSGSREQFF
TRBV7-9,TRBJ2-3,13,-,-,TGTGCCAGCAGCTTTTTCCAGGCAGATACGCAGTATTTT,CASSFFQADTQYF
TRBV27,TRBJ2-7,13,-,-,TGTGCCAGCCAGGCTAGGGGACTTACCGAGCAGTACTTC,CASQARGLTEQYF
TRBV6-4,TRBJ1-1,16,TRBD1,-,TGTGCCAGCAGTGATCTTCCACAGGGGGAGCAGGGGAAAGCTTTCTTT,CASSDLPQGEQGKAFF
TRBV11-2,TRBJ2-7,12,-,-,TGTGCCAGCAGCTTTGGACAGAAAGAGCAGTACTTC,CASSFGQKEQYF
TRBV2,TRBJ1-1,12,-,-,TGTGCCAGCAGTGAGTGGGCAGAAGAAGCTTTCTTT,CASSEWAEEAFF
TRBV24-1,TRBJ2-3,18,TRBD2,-,TGTGCCACCAGTGACCCCAGACTAGCGGGAGGGCGCACAGATACGCAGTATTTT,CATSDPRLAGGRTDTQYF
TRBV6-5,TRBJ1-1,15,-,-,TGTGCCAGCAGTTATGGCCCATCAGGGCCCACTGAAGCTTTCTTT,CASSYGPSGPTEAFF
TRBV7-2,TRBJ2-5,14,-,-,TGTGCCAGCAGCTCCACCCGGGGCCAAGAGACCCAGTACTTC,CASSSTRGQETQYF
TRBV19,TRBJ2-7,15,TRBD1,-,TGTGCCAGTAGTACCCGTGAGACAGGGGGCGTCGGGCAGTACTTC,CASSTRETGGVGQYF
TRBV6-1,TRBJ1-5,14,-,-,TGTGCCAGCAGTGAAGCAGGGGGCAATCAGCCCCAGCATTTT,CASSEAGGNQPQHF
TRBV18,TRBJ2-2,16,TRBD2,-,TGTGCCAGCTCACTAATAGCGGGAGACGACACCGGGGAGCTGTTTTTT,CASSLIAGDDTGELFF
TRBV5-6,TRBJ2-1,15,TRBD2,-,TGTGCCAGCAGCTTGGGGTTCCGGACTAGTCGGGAGCAGTTCTTC,CASSLGFRTSREQFF
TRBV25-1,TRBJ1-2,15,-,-,TGTGCCAGCAGTGAATCTACGGGCAGGGTGGGTGGCTACACCTTC,CASSESTGRVGGYTF
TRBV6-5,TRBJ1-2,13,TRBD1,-,TGTGCCAGCATCCCAGGGGGGTCGGGGGGCTACACCTTC,CASIPGGSGGYTF